The 9 T cell receptor beta chains reported below all come from one sample, sequenced in a study of blood T cell repertoires in COVID-19. Sequencing used immunoSEQ multiplex PCR; TCRdb keeps in-frame clones, though not all of them. This sample carries some 500,000 clones, around 89% of them seen once, and the ten largest clones take over 1.5%. Material for sequencing was PBMCs or T cells enriched from blood (not recorded which). The source of these receptors is a woman aged 35 to 49 who had recovered from COVID-19.

The chain combines TRBV5-1 with TRBJ1-3; D not certain. Germline CDR1 is SGHRS and CDR2 is YFSETQ. V lost 0 bases and J 0 bases, leaving 16 bases between the germline ends. This CDR3 contains 18 residues. The CDR3 region has the DNA TGCGCCAGCAGCTTGGTCCCGTCTAGCCGGAGCTCTGGAAACACCATATATTTT. Protein: CASSLVPSSRSSGNTIYF.

The chain has TRBV7-2 and TRBJ2-2; 8 bases match TRBD2. CDR1 and CDR2 from the germline V gene are SGHTA and FQGNSA. This CDR3 contains 17 residues. The ends lost 2 bases at V and 3 bases at J; junction bases unmatched: 8. As DNA, the CDR3 is TGTGCCAGCAGCTTAAGGTTGCTAGCGGGCCACACCGGGGAGCTGTTTTTT. It yields the protein CASSLRLLAGHTGELFF.

The rearrangement links TRBV2 to TRBJ2-1; the D is unclear. The CDR3 covers 13 residues. The germline V gene has CDR1 SNHLY and CDR2 FYNNEI. Trimming stripped 7 bases from V and 0 bases from J, with 7 bases between. CDR3 sequence reads: CASKTDSYNEQFF. DNA for the CDR3: TGTGCCAGCAAGACTGACTCCTACAATGAGCAGTTCTTC.

This chain joins TRBV5-6 and TRBJ1-2; no clear D gene. With 4 bases removed from V and 5 bases from J, the gap between germline ends came to 9 bases. Germline assignment: CDR1 SGHDT and CDR2 YYEEEE. This CDR3 is built from 12 residues. The CDR3 coding sequence is TGTGCCAGCAGCGAGGGTCCTTATGGCTACACCTTC. Residues: CASSEGPYGYTF. The whole variable domain, filled in from reference TRBV5-6 and TRBJ1-2, reads DAGVTQSPTHLIKTRGQQVTLRCSPKSGHDTVSWYQQALGQGPQFIFQYYEEEERQRGNFPDRFSGHQFPNYSSELNVNALLLGDSALYLCASSEGPYGYTFGSGTRLTVV.

V gene TRBV2 combines with J gene TRBJ1-5; TRBD1 matches 8 bases. J was trimmed by 7 bases and V by 5 bases; bases with no gene match: 4. CDR3 length equals 13 residues. From germline, CDR1 is SNHLY and CDR2 FYNNEI. CDR3 loop: CASSPQGAQPQHF. Written as DNA, the CDR3 is TGTGCCAGCAGTCCTCAGGGGGCACAGCCCCAGCATTTT.

The chain couples TRBV6-4 to TRBJ2-2; D ambiguous. The germline V gene encodes CDR1 MRHNA and CDR2 SNTAGT. Trimming took off 8 bases at V and 0 bases at J, with 10 bases between the two ends. CDR3 length equals 14 residues. CDR3 in DNA: TGTGCCAGCCAGGAAAACCCGAACACCGGGGAGCTGTTTTTT. Translation: CASQENPNTGELFF.

This rearrangement joins TRBV21-1 to TRBJ2-5; the table's D call, TRBD2, has no DNA check behind it. TRBV21-1 is designated a pseudogene. The CDR3 is 16 residues long. The CDR3 reads CASSKRVAGVAGTQYF. The CDR3 nucleotides are TGTGCCAGCAGCAAGAGAGTAGCGGGAGTCGCGGGGACCCAGTACTTC.

The chain recombines TRBV19 with TRBJ1-1, with TRBD1 matching over 7 bases. The CDR3 is 15 residues long. V shed 6 bases, J shed 1 base, and the junction held 8 bases outside the gene matches. Germline values: CDR1 LNHDA, CDR2 SQIVND (reference sequence). The CDR3 DNA is TGTGCCAGTAGGAGATCGACAGGGTCGAACACTGAAGCTTTCTTT. Translated: CASRRSTGSNTEAFF.

The chain has TRBV4-3 and TRBJ2-5, with 10 positions matching TRBD1. Germline V gives CDR1 LGHNA, CDR2 YSLEER. CDR3 size: 14 residues. Trimming cost V 4 bases and J 4 bases; bases outside gene matches: 3. CDR3 nucleotides: TGCGCCAGCAGCCCTGACAGGGGGCCAGAGACCCAGTACTTC. Encoded protein: CASSPDRGPETQYF.